The source of this T cell receptor (beta chain) is a study of cytomegalovirus exposure and HLA in healthy donors. Study summary: Later, an analysis reported that the 95 to 150 validation repertoires had used the same platform as the 550 to 750 first-cohort repertoires.

To note about this clone: Its antigen is still unknown.

V lost 0 bases and J lost 0, with 9 bases in between. This CDR3 is 16 amino acids long. In germline, CDR1 is KGHSY, CDR2 FQNENV. Using immunoSEQ multiplex PCR, the repertoire was profiled, and TCRdb retains in-frame clones only, with some absent. The sample contains about 130,000 clones, over 85% of which appear only once. Findings and caveats of the study: Rare TCR sequences predominated, though certain public TCRs were found in many donors. A later analysis found first-cohort TCR clusters tended to co-occur in the 90 to 150 validation repertoires. In vitro checks showed that a few CMV-associated chains really do target CMV antigens.

The TCR originated in a man in his thirties or forties in good health and CMV-seronegative. The specimen was PBMCs. V is TRBV16 and J is TRBJ1-3; D unclear. Here the CDR3 reads CASSQSTVSSGNTIYF. DNA of the CDR3: TGTGCCAGCAGCCAATCAACAGTCTCCTCTGGAAACACCATATATTTT.